This TCR beta chain was retrieved from a study of CXCR3-negative and CXCR3-positive naive CD8 T cells. UMI-tagged TRB cDNA libraries were built via 5' RACE. TCRdb processed the 5' RACE reads again and assigns one entry to each CDR3 protein, with no DNA. Its table records several thousand distinct CDR3 sequences. Measured by frequency, this clonotype is medium-sized. The CDR3 loop spans 17 amino acids. Germline CDR1 is LNHNV and CDR2 is YYDKDF (reference sequence). Sequencing input: naive CXCR3- CD8+ T cells from blood. Subset given: CD45RO-CCR7+CD27+CD95- naive CD8+ T cells lacking CXCR3 (TNR3-). This chain joins TRBV15 and TRBJ1-1; absent DNA, TCRdb's TRBD1 call cannot be checked. This receptor was identified in a human donor in good health. Some clones in this sample may be carry-over from other donors' samples. CDR3 sequence: CATSRDQGMSEPRGAFF.